Shown below are 3 T cell receptor beta chains from a single sample sequenced in a study of post-analysis software for immune sequencing data. The library was made from cDNA and included unique molecular identifiers. TCRdb passed the PCR reads through MiXCR, listing each CDR3 protein once. The sample includes roughly 200,000 distinct CDR3 sequences, over 25% of them seen just once. These TCRs are of unknown antigen specificity. Points from the study as a whole: TRBV5-6, TRBV5-1 and TRBV20-1 were among 4 or 5 TRBV segments more frequent in patients than controls.

Sequencing was carried out using blood. The receptors come from a girl aged 2 to 17 with multiple sclerosis.

V gene TRBV5-1 combines with J gene TRBJ2-1; D gene ambiguous. Trimming stripped 0 bases from V and 9 bases from J, with 13 bases between. The length of the CDR3 is 14 residues. The V gene's germline CDR1 is SGHRS and CDR2 YFSETQ. CDR3 DNA sequence: TGCGCCAGCAGCTTGGTGGGCGGTCGGTTTGAGCAGTTCTTC. Translated: CASSLVGGRFEQFF.

This CDR3 reads CASSFTGTLGDTQYF. In nucleotides, the CDR3 is TGTGCCAGCAGTTTCACGGGTACCCTCGGAGATACGCAGTATTTT. The rearrangement uses TRBV28 and TRBJ2-3; D remains ambiguous. The CDR3 covers 15 residues. The V gene's germline CDR1 is MDHEN and CDR2 SYDVKM. The V gene lost 3 bases and the J gene lost 5 bases, with 15 bases spanning the gap.

This clonotype was observed a handful of times. The chain has TRBV4-1 and TRBJ1-5; D remains ambiguous. CDR3 length equals 14 residues. Germline CDR1 MGHRA, CDR2 YSYEKL. Trimming removed 0 bases at V and 6 bases at J, with 9 bases between. CDR3 region: CASSQESGTQPQHF. The CDR3 region has the DNA TGCGCCAGCAGCCAAGAGTCGGGTACTCAGCCCCAGCATTTT.